A single sample gave rise to the 3 T cell receptor beta chains below, sequenced in a study of T cell responses to AZD1222 COVID-19 vaccine. Using immunoSEQ multiplex PCR, the repertoire was profiled, and TCRdb retains in-frame clones only, with some absent. Here the sample spans 95,000 to 150,000 clones, approximately 86% being singletons. The sequencing used peripheral blood, collected on day 0 of AZD1222 vaccination. The receptors were gathered from an adult in good health.

The gene calls are TRBV24-1 and TRBJ1-5; D remains ambiguous. The CDR3 totals 13 residues. Trimming took 9 bases from V and 0 from J, leaving 8 bases between them. The V gene's germline CDR1 is KGHDR and CDR2 SFDVKD. The CDR3 is CATSAYSNQPQHF. The CDR3 coding sequence is TGTGCCACCTCAGCGTATAGCAATCAGCCCCAGCATTTT.

This clone was observed a handful of times. The V and J genes are TRBV5-1 and TRBJ2-1; tentatively, D is TRBD1 or TRBD2 (5 bases each). The V and J ends lost 0 bases and 7 bases respectively, with 11 bases between them. This CDR3 contains 14 residues. Germline V gene data show CDR1 as SGHRS and CDR2 as YFSETQ. The CDR3 DNA reads TGCGCCAGCAGCTTGGAAGGGGTAGCGAATGAGCAGTTCTTC. It translates to CASSLEGVANEQFF.

The chain carries TRBV5-6 and TRBJ2-3; 8 positions agree with TRBD2. V gave up 1 base and J gave up 2 bases; unmatched junction bases: 6. This CDR3 is built from 16 residues. CDR1 and CDR2 (germline): SGHDT, YYEEEE. DNA for the CDR3: TGTGCCAGCAGCTTGTGGAGCGGGAGCCTCACAGATACGCAGTATTTT. Translating gives CASSLWSGSLTDTQYF.